These 32 T cell receptor beta chains share one sample of origin, sequenced in a study of blood T cell repertoires in COVID-19. The method was immunoSEQ multiplex PCR; TCRdb's version includes in-frame clones alone and lacks a portion of them. The sample consists of 150,000 to 200,000 clones, around 77% of them appearing once. Sequenced material: peripheral blood. Every receptor here comes from a man in his 70s with active or convalescent COVID-19.

This chain links TRBV2 with TRBJ1-6; D not resolved. V shed 7 bases and J shed 0 bases, with 10 bases lying between them. Germline V gene data show CDR1 as SNHLY and CDR2 as FYNNEI. This CDR3 spans 15 amino acids. DNA for the CDR3: TGTGCCAGCAAGGAGGAAAGCTCCTATAATTCACCCCTCCACTTT. Translation: CASKEESSYNSPLHF.

The chain carries TRBV11-3 and TRBJ2-3; D is unresolved. Trimming took off 2 bases at V and 2 bases at J, with 8 bases between the two ends. The CDR3 covers 14 residues. Per germline, CDR1 SGHNT and CDR2 YENEEA. CDR3 nucleotide sequence: TGTGCCAGCAGCTTATACAGTAACACAGATACGCAGTATTTT. As protein: CASSLYSNTDTQYF.

CDR3 loop: CASSIRTGGFGTEAFF. CDR3 sequence (DNA): TGTGCCAGTAGTATTCGAACAGGGGGATTCGGCACTGAAGCTTTCTTT. The rearrangement links TRBV19 to TRBJ1-1; TRBD1 matches 8 bases. Germline values: CDR1 LNHDA, CDR2 SQIVND (reference sequence). This CDR3 comprises 16 residues. Trimming cost V 3 bases and J 4 bases; bases outside gene matches: 10.

The genes are TRBV6-5 and TRBJ1-2; D is perhaps TRBD1 (6 bases). V was cut by 7 bases and J by 8 bases, with 14 bases left in between. The CDR3 is 12 residues long. The germline V gene encodes CDR1 MNHEY and CDR2 SVGAGI. The CDR3 spells CASIAGDVGYTF. The CDR3 DNA reads TGTGCCAGCATCGCAGGGGACGTCGGCTACACCTTC.

This clone was detected a few times. The CDR3 region is CASSYSYDRGDTEAFF. CDR3 in DNA: TGTGCCAGCAGTTACTCATACGACAGGGGCGACACTGAAGCTTTCTTT. The J gene is TRBJ1-1, the V gene TRBV6-2 or TRBV6-3; 8 nucleotides match TRBD1. Germline values: CDR1 MNHEY, CDR2 SVGEGT. The trim removed 0 bases at V and 3 bases at J, leaving 6 bases unmatched. The CDR3 consists of 16 residues.

The chain is built from TRBV2 and TRBJ2-1, with 7 bases fitting TRBD2. The CDR3 consists of 12 residues. Germline CDR1 is SNHLY and CDR2 is FYNNEI. The V and J ends lost 10 bases and 7 bases, in that order; junction bases with no gene match: 7. CDR3 sequence reads: CATSRGTNEQFF. CDR3 nucleotide sequence: TGTGCCACCTCGCGGGGGACTAATGAGCAGTTCTTC.

The chain uses TRBV24-1 and TRBJ2-3; 8 nucleotides agree with TRBD2. Germline CDR1 and CDR2: KGHDR and SFDVKD. The CDR3 contains 15 residues. J gave up 5 bases and V 1 base, and 4 bases lay outside the gene matches. The CDR3, as DNA: TGTGCCACCAGTGATTTTGGCGGGGGGCTAGATACGCAGTATTTT. This translates into CATSDFGGGLDTQYF.

The chain recombines TRBV7-2 with TRBJ2-5, with 7 bases identical to TRBD2. J was trimmed by 5 bases and V by 5 bases; bases with no gene match: 11. Looked up from germline, CDR1 is SGHTA and CDR2 is FQGNSA. The CDR3 sequence is 15 residues long. This CDR3 is CASSPNGGDQETQYF. The DNA for the CDR3 is TGTGCCAGCAGCCCCAATGGGGGGGATCAGGAGACCCAGTACTTC.

The sample holds a few counts of this clone. The chain links TRBV4-3 to TRBJ1-2; perhaps TRBD1 as D (5 bases). Germline assignment: CDR1 LGHNA and CDR2 YSLEER. Trimming left V 0 bases short and J 0 bases short, with 8 bases between. The CDR3 has 15 amino acids. The CDR3 region has the DNA TGCGCCAGCAGCCAAGAGCGGGGGTCTAACTATGGCTACACCTTC. It codes for CASSQERGSNYGYTF.

This rearrangement joins TRBV7-8 to TRBJ2-3, with 12 bases aligning to TRBD2. V was pared by 0 bases and J by 4 bases, with 5 bases of the junction left unmatched. The CDR3 covers 17 residues. Per germline, CDR1 SGHVS and CDR2 FQNEAQ. The CDR3: CASSLAMTSGGSDTQYF. The CDR3, as DNA: TGTGCCAGCAGCTTAGCGATGACTAGCGGGGGTTCAGATACGCAGTATTTT.

This rearrangement joins TRBV3-1 (or the pseudogene TRBV3-2) to TRBJ2-1, with TRBD1 identical over 7 bases. The CDR3 extends over 15 amino acids. Germline values: CDR1 LGHDT, CDR2 YNNKEL (reference sequence). The trim removed 3 bases at V and 3 bases at J, leaving 5 bases unmatched. CDR3 sequence: CASSHRQGYYNEQFF. Written as DNA, the CDR3 is TGTGCCAGCAGCCACAGACAGGGTTACTACAATGAGCAGTTCTTC.

The rearrangement links TRBV10-3 to TRBJ1-1, with unresolved D. V was cut by 7 bases and J by 1 base, with 10 bases left in between. Germline values: CDR1 ENHRY, CDR2 SYGVKD. This CDR3 comprises 13 residues. CDR3 coding DNA: TGTGCCATCAAACTCCAGGAGAACACTGAAGCTTTCTTT. The encoded protein is CAIKLQENTEAFF.

The chain carries TRBV6-5 and TRBJ1-2; TRBD1 might be the D (5 bases). The CDR3 is 11 amino acids. CDR1 MNHEY and CDR2 SVGAGI come from the germline V gene. The V end lost 6 bases, the J end lost 8 bases, and 10 bases lay between the germline ends. CDR3 DNA sequence: TGTGCCAGCAGGATCAGGGAAGGCTACACCTTC. Translated: CASRIREGYTF.

The V and J genes are TRBV10-2 and TRBJ2-3, with 10 bases matching TRBD2. The CDR3 runs to 16 residues. Germline V gene data show CDR1 as WSHSY and CDR2 as SAAADI. J gave up 7 bases and V 7 bases, and 14 bases lay outside the gene matches. In DNA form, the CDR3 reads TGCGCCAGCAACGACGACACTAGCGGGGTGGGGAATACGCAGTATTTT. This encodes CASNDDTSGVGNTQYF.

This chain uses TRBV5-1 with TRBJ2-3; a possible D gene is TRBD2 (6 bases). CDR1 is SGHRS, CDR2 YFSETQ, per germline. Trimming removed 2 bases at V and 1 base at J, with 8 bases between. The CDR3 consists of 14 residues. The CDR3 sequence is CASSFGTGTDTQYF. The CDR3 coding sequence is TGCGCCAGCAGCTTCGGGACTGGCACAGATACGCAGTATTTT.

A single count supports this clone. The V gene is TRBV5-1, the J gene TRBJ2-1; the match to TRBD2 covers 8 bases. V dropped 4 bases and J dropped 6; count of bases not matched to a gene: 9. The CDR3 loop spans 15 amino acids. Germline CDR1 reads SGHRS; CDR2 reads YFSETQ. CDR3 in DNA: TGCGCCAGCAGCCCTCGTGGCGCGGGAGGCAATGAGCAGTTCTTC. Protein sequence: CASSPRGAGGNEQFF.

The chain couples TRBV29-1 to TRBJ1-2; the D gene is possibly TRBD1 (5 bases). This CDR3 is 12 amino acids long. Looked up from germline, CDR1 is SQVTM and CDR2 is ANQGSEA. The V gene lost 4 bases and the J gene lost 2 bases, with 8 bases spanning the gap. Here the CDR3 reads CSVGGENYGYTF. The CDR3, as DNA: TGCAGCGTTGGGGGGGAAAACTATGGCTACACCTTC.

This chain uses TRBV5-1 with TRBJ2-1; 7 nucleotides align to TRBD2. The CDR3 sequence is 16 residues long. The junction had 6 bases not matched to a gene; V was cut back by 2 bases and J by 1 base. Looked up from germline, CDR1 is SGHRS and CDR2 is YFSETQ. The CDR3 region is CASSFVPGGSYNEQFF. In nucleotides, the CDR3 is TGCGCCAGCAGCTTTGTGCCCGGGGGGTCCTACAATGAGCAGTTCTTC. Combining the CDR3 with reference TRBV5-1 and TRBJ2-1 gives the whole variable domain KAGVTQTPRYLIKTRGQQVTLSCSPISGHRSVSWYQQTPGQGLQFLFEYFSETQRNKGNFPGRFSGRQFSNSRSEMNVSTLELGDSALYLCASSFVPGGSYNEQFFGPGTRLTVL.

This rearrangement joins TRBV12-3 or TRBV12-4 to TRBJ2-7; D is unresolved. The V end lost 1 base, the J end lost 0 bases, and 4 bases lay between the germline ends. The CDR3 extends over 13 amino acids. The CDR3: CASSLGGSYEQYF. Here the CDR3 DNA reads TGTGCCAGCAGTTTAGGCGGCTCCTACGAGCAGTACTTC.

The genes are TRBV28 and TRBJ2-1, with TRBD2 matching 7 bases. V lost 3 bases and J lost 3; bases outside the gene matches: 5. The CDR3 totals 15 residues. Germline lookup yields CDR1 MDHEN and CDR2 SYDVKM. The CDR3: CASSLGGRVYNEQFF. Written as DNA, the CDR3 is TGTGCCAGCAGTTTGGGGGGGAGGGTCTACAATGAGCAGTTCTTC.

This clone showed up just once. The rearrangement joins TRBV28 to TRBJ1-2, with D possibly being TRBD1 (5 bases). The V gene's germline CDR1 is MDHEN and CDR2 SYDVKM. The CDR3 is 13 amino acids. V gave up 8 bases and J gave up 3 bases, with 13 bases separating them. The chain's CDR3 is CASRKGLDYGYTF. The CDR3 DNA follows: TGTGCCAGCCGGAAGGGGCTTGACTATGGCTACACCTTC.

This clone occurred a few times. The chain recombines TRBV30 with TRBJ1-1; D gene unclear. CDR3 length equals 12 residues. Germline V lookup: CDR1 GTSNPN, CDR2 SVGIG (reference sequence). The V end lost 6 bases, the J end lost 6 bases, and 14 bases lay between the germline ends. CDR3 loop: CACTEQWAEAFF. CDR3 in DNA: TGTGCCTGTACCGAACAGTGGGCTGAAGCTTTCTTT.

A single count supports this clone. The chain is built from TRBV7-2 and TRBJ1-5; D might be TRBD1 (6 bases). V lost 3 bases and J 3 bases, leaving 12 bases between the germline ends. The CDR3 totals 15 residues. In germline, CDR1 is SGHTA, CDR2 FQGNSA. The CDR3 nucleotides are TGTGCCAGCAGCTTCAGTACAGGGAACAATCAGCCCCAGCATTTT. This gives the protein CASSFSTGNNQPQHF.

The CDR3 DNA is TGTGCCAGCAGCAAGACAGGCGCCCAAACAGATACGCAGTATTTT. It translates to CASSKTGAQTDTQYF. This sequence joins TRBV7-6 and TRBJ2-3; tentatively, D is TRBD1 (6 bases). The CDR3 loop spans 15 amino acids. V shed 5 bases and J shed 3 bases, with 15 bases lying between them. Germline V lookup: CDR1 SGHVS, CDR2 FNYEAQ.

The V and J genes are TRBV6-2 or TRBV6-3 and TRBJ1-1, with D maybe TRBD1 (5 bases). CDR1 is MNHEY, CDR2 SVGEGT, per germline. The ends were cut back, 0 bases at V and 3 bases at J, with 8 bases in the middle. CDR3 length: 14 residues. CDR3 DNA sequence: TGTGCCAGCAGTTACTCCACAGGTTACACTGAAGCTTTCTTT. Amino acids: CASSYSTGYTEAFF.

The chain links TRBV4-1 to TRBJ2-5, with TRBD2 identical over 8 bases. The V gene's germline CDR1 is MGHRA and CDR2 YSYEKL. This CDR3 comprises 15 residues. V was pared by 2 bases and J by 1 base, with 3 bases of the junction left unmatched. The CDR3 reads CASSQQAGAQETQYF. In nucleotides, the CDR3 is TGCGCCAGCAGCCAACAAGCGGGGGCCCAAGAGACCCAGTACTTC.

The chain recombines TRBV7-2 with TRBJ2-1; TRBD1 matches 7 bases. The CDR3 totals 13 residues. Germline V CDR1 and CDR2: SGHTA, FQGNSA. After removal of 5 bases from V and 9 bases from J, the junction contained 7 bases not matched to a gene. The chain's CDR3 is CASSPRQGFEQFF. Written as DNA, the CDR3 is TGTGCCAGCAGCCCGCGACAGGGATTTGAGCAGTTCTTC. The full variable domain, completed using reference TRBV7-2 and TRBJ2-1, is GAGVSQSPSNKVTEKGKDVELRCDPISGHTALYWYRQSLGQGLEFLIYFQGNSAPDKSGLPSDRFSAERTGGSVSTLTIQRTQQEDSAVYLCASSPRQGFEQFFGPGTRLTVL.

V is TRBV12-5 and J is TRBJ1-6; no clear D gene. V lost 1 base and J lost 7, with 5 bases in between. The CDR3 has 13 amino acids. Germline V gives CDR1 LGHNT, CDR2 FRNRAP. This chain's CDR3 is CASGLEANSPLHF. The CDR3 DNA reads as TGTGCTAGTGGTTTGGAAGCAAATTCACCCCTCCACTTT.

The V gene is TRBV6-5, the J gene TRBJ1-2; D unresolved. V lost 0 bases, J lost 7 bases, and 6 bases lay in between. The CDR3 totals 12 residues. Per germline, CDR1 MNHEY and CDR2 SVGAGI. CDR3 DNA sequence: TGTGCCAGCAGTTACTCCCCGGGTGGCTACACCTTC. Its protein is CASSYSPGGYTF.

V and J are TRBV28 and TRBJ1-1; 9 positions match TRBD1. With 3 bases clipped from V and 4 bases from J, the junction kept 3 bases outside the gene matches. The V gene's germline CDR1 is MDHEN and CDR2 SYDVKM. The CDR3 spans 14 residues. CDR3 DNA sequence: TGTGCCAGCAGTTTGGGACAGGGCGGCACTGAAGCTTTCTTT. Its protein is CASSLGQGGTEAFF.

CDR3 protein: CASRTTWAGPSTDTQYF. Written as DNA, the CDR3 is TGTGCCAGCAGAACTACATGGGCGGGGCCGAGCACAGATACGCAGTATTTT. This rearrangement joins TRBV7-2 to TRBJ2-3, with D possibly matching TRBD2 (6 bases). V lost 6 bases to trimming and J lost 0 bases, with 19 bases between them. Germline V lookup: CDR1 SGHTA, CDR2 FQGNSA. This CDR3 spans 17 amino acids.

The gene calls are TRBV7-9 and TRBJ2-7, with 10 bases that match TRBD2. The CDR3 is 15 residues long. With V trimmed by 5 bases and J by 1 base, 5 bases remained unmatched. CDR1 and CDR2 (germline): SEHNR, FQNEAQ (reference sequence). The CDR3 protein is CASSPVAGGSYEQYF. CDR3 nucleotide sequence: TGTGCCAGCAGCCCCGTAGCGGGGGGTTCCTACGAGCAGTACTTC.